Below, 17 T cell receptor beta chains from the same sample are listed, as sequenced in a study of control samples from healthy donors and cancer patients. Some clones are missing from TCRdb's copy, which holds only in-frame ones; the method was immunoSEQ multiplex PCR. The data contain around 250,000 clones, about 80% of them singletons. Input material: PBMCs. These receptors all stem from a woman aged 55-70 years with lung cancer.

The chain joins TRBV5-1 to TRBJ1-2; 7 bases fit TRBD1. The trim removed 4 bases at V and 1 base at J, leaving 7 bases unmatched. Germline CDR1 is SGHRS and CDR2 is YFSETQ. The CDR3 runs 15 residues. The CDR3 DNA is TGCGCCAGCAGCCCTGGACAGGCTCGTAACTATGGCTACACCTTC. This translates into CASSPGQARNYGYTF.

The chain uses TRBV30 and TRBJ1-1, with D unclear. This CDR3 is built from 13 residues. The germline V and J ends were trimmed by 2 bases and 1 base, with 8 bases remaining between them. CDR1 is GTSNPN and CDR2 is SVGIG in the germline V gene (reference sequence). This CDR3 reads CAWSRSENTEAFF. The DNA for the CDR3 is TGTGCCTGGAGTCGGTCCGAGAACACTGAAGCTTTCTTT.

As to this clone: Other nucleotide sequences from this sample produce the same CDR3. CDR3 amino acids: CASSLGTASYEQYF. CDR3 bases: TGCGCCAGCAGCCTCGGGACGGCATCCTACGAGCAGTACTTC. The rearrangement links TRBV5-1 to TRBJ2-7, with D tentatively TRBD1 or TRBD2 (5 bases each). Trimming shortened V by 4 bases and J by 1 base, and 12 bases separated the two germline ends. This CDR3 has 14 residues. The V gene's germline CDR1 is SGHRS and CDR2 YFSETQ.

This clone came up once. This chain uses TRBV6-1 with TRBJ1-4; D is unclear. Trimming took off 2 bases at V and 7 bases at J, with 8 bases between the two ends. Germline V gene lookup returns CDR1 MNHNS and CDR2 SASEGT. The CDR3 consists of 13 residues. CDR3 residues: CASSEPSGEKLFF. CDR3 nucleotides: TGTGCCAGCAGTGAACCGTCGGGTGAAAAACTGTTTTTT.

This chain links TRBV12-3 or TRBV12-4 with TRBJ2-2, with D possibly being TRBD1 or TRBD2 (5 bases each). The CDR3 consists of 11 residues. Trimming shortened V by 7 bases and J by 6 bases, and 6 bases separated the two germline ends. CDR3 amino acids: CASKGPGELFF. In DNA form, the CDR3 reads TGTGCCAGCAAGGGACCCGGGGAGCTGTTTTTT.

This clone has just one count. V usage is TRBV5-4 and J usage is TRBJ1-6; no reliable D call. Germline values: CDR1 SGHNT, CDR2 YYREEE (reference sequence). CDR3 length: 16 residues. Trimming pared 0 bases from V and 0 bases from J, leaving 7 bases between. The CDR3: CASSLDGSSYNSPLHF. The CDR3 DNA reads TGTGCCAGCAGCTTGGATGGCAGCTCCTATAATTCACCCCTCCACTTT.

This clone came up once. The rearrangement links TRBV11-2 to TRBJ1-5; 9 bases fit TRBD1. With 4 bases clipped from V and 0 bases from J, the junction kept 4 bases outside the gene matches. The CDR3 has 16 residues. Germline V gene lookup returns CDR1 SGHAT and CDR2 FQNNGV. The CDR3 reads CASSSMTGGSNQPQHF. CDR3 sequence (DNA): TGTGCCAGCAGCTCCATGACAGGGGGTAGCAATCAGCCCCAGCATTTT.

The V call is TRBV27, the J call TRBJ2-7, with 10 bases identical to TRBD2. Trimming took 2 bases from V and 2 from J; bases not matched to a gene: 3. Germline CDR1 is MNHEY and CDR2 is SMNVEV (reference sequence). This CDR3 region has 15 residues. The CDR3 nucleotides are TGTGCCAGCAGTTTAGGTAGCGGGGGGACCTACGAGCAGTACTTC. Its translation: CASSLGSGGTYEQYF.

This chain links TRBV10-1 with TRBJ2-1; TRBD2 matches at 10 bases. V lost 10 bases to trimming and J lost 10 bases; unmatched junction nucleotides: 7. This CDR3 is built from 12 residues. Germline V CDR1 and CDR2: WNHNN, SYGVQD (reference sequence). Here the CDR3 reads CATIRTSGEQFF. Here the CDR3 DNA reads TGCGCCACCATTAGGACTAGCGGAGAGCAGTTCTTC.

The genes are TRBV5-1 and TRBJ2-7, with TRBD2 as a possible D gene (6 bases). This CDR3 is 14 amino acids long. CDR1 and CDR2 (germline): SGHRS, YFSETQ. Trimming removed 4 bases at V and 3 bases at J, with 14 bases between. In DNA, the CDR3 is TGCGCCAGCAGCCCCAACGTGGGGGGCTACGAGCAGTACTTC. It is translated as CASSPNVGGYEQYF.

The chain joins TRBV6-4 to TRBJ2-1; D call uncertain. CDR1 MRHNA and CDR2 SNTAGT come from the germline V gene. The CDR3 has 15 residues. The germline V and J ends were trimmed by 5 bases and 7 bases, with 18 bases remaining between them. The CDR3 DNA follows: TGTGCCAGCAGTACTGAATTCGTCCCCACGAATGAGCAGTTCTTC. It yields the protein CASSTEFVPTNEQFF.

The chain combines TRBV28 with TRBJ2-1, with 7 bases lining up with TRBD2. V lost 2 bases, J lost 4 bases, and 8 bases stayed unmatched. Germline V gives CDR1 MDHEN, CDR2 SYDVKM. This CDR3 region has 16 residues. CDR3 sequence (DNA): TGTGCCAGCAGTTTAATTGCTAGCGGCGATTACAATGAGCAGTTCTTC. This gives the protein CASSLIASGDYNEQFF.

The chain recombines TRBV4-1 with TRBJ2-1; 8 bases match TRBD1. Trimming cost V 4 bases and J 12 bases; bases outside gene matches: 14. This CDR3 has 15 residues. Looked up from germline, CDR1 is MGHRA and CDR2 is YSYEKL. The CDR3 sequence is CASSPKNRGSFWQFF. CDR3 DNA sequence: TGCGCCAGCAGCCCGAAGAACAGGGGGTCCTTTTGGCAGTTCTTC.

The chain has TRBV2 and TRBJ1-5, with TRBD1 as a possible D gene (6 bases). The CDR3 spans 15 residues. V lost 1 base to trimming and J lost 5 bases, with 12 bases between them. Germline CDR1 and CDR2: SNHLY and FYNNEI. CDR3 DNA: TGTGCCAGCAGTGAAGATAGAGGGGGGTATCAGCCCCAGCATTTT. Translated: CASSEDRGGYQPQHF. Full variable domain (rest looked up from reference TRBV2 and TRBJ1-5): EPEVTQTPSHQVTQMGQEVILRCVPISNHLYFYWYRQILGQKVEFLVSFYNNEISEKSEIFDDQFSVERPDGSNFTLKIRSTKLEDSAMYFCASSEDRGGYQPQHFGDGTRLSIL.

This sequence joins TRBV28 and TRBJ2-5; either TRBD1 or TRBD2 may supply D (5 bases each). Trimming removed 3 bases at V and 5 bases at J, with 7 bases between. Germline V lookup: CDR1 MDHEN, CDR2 SYDVKM. There are 12 residues in the CDR3. CDR3 DNA: TGTGCCAGCAGTTTGGGGACGGAGACCCAGTACTTC. It translates to CASSLGTETQYF.

The rearrangement uses TRBV7-2 and TRBJ2-1; 7 positions agree with TRBD1. The V gene's germline CDR1 is SGHTA and CDR2 FQGNSA. This CDR3 is built from 15 residues. V shed 1 base, J shed 6 bases, and the junction held 6 bases outside the gene matches. The CDR3 DNA is TGTGCCAGCAGCTTAGATGGGACAGCTCTCAATGAGCAGTTCTTC. It encodes CASSLDGTALNEQFF.

The rearrangement links TRBV4-1 to TRBJ2-2; no clear D gene. The V end was cut by 3 bases, the J end by 4 bases, with 9 bases between. The CDR3 has 14 amino acids. Germline values: CDR1 MGHRA, CDR2 YSYEKL. The CDR3 reads CASSQLLSTGELFF. The CDR3 nucleotides are TGCGCCAGCAGCCAGCTTCTATCCACCGGGGAGCTGTTTTTT.